These 27 T cell receptor beta chains originate from one sample sequenced in a study of T cell responses to AZD1222 COVID-19 vaccine. Some clones are missing from TCRdb's copy, which holds only in-frame ones; the method was immunoSEQ multiplex PCR. In the table there are 90,000 to 150,000 clones, 70% to 90% of which are singletons. Sequencing was performed on peripheral blood, taken on day 0 of AZD1222 vaccination. Receptors originate from an adult in good health.

The DNA of the CDR3 is TGTGCCACCAGTAGCGGGGGGACGGATACGCAGTATTTT. Translation gives CATSSGGTDTQYF. J is TRBJ2-3 and V is TRBV24-1, with 9 bases that match TRBD2. This CDR3 is built from 13 residues. Germline loops: CDR1 KGHDR, CDR2 SFDVKD. Trimming removed 6 bases from V and 6 bases from J; junction bases left unmatched: 3.

On this clone: In the same sample, other DNA sequences code for this CDR3. The V gene is TRBV6-5, the J gene TRBJ1-2; tentative D call: TRBD1 (6 bases). Germline assignment: CDR1 MNHEY and CDR2 SVGAGI. The CDR3 length is 13 residues. Trimming cost V 4 bases and J 5 bases, with 11 bases left between them. CDR3: CASSSRGPYGYTF. In DNA, the CDR3 is TGTGCCAGCAGTTCTCGGGGGCCATATGGCTACACCTTC.

The V gene is TRBV6-2 or TRBV6-3, the J gene TRBJ1-1; D gene ambiguous. Trimming removed 0 bases from V and 5 bases from J, with 19 bases in between. This CDR3 has 17 residues. Germline V gene sequence: CDR1 MNHEY, CDR2 SVGEGT. CDR3 region: CASSYSRAERMRTEAFF. The CDR3 bases are TGTGCCAGCAGTTACTCTCGGGCGGAGAGGATGCGGACTGAAGCTTTCTTT.

J is TRBJ1-6 and V is TRBV6-6, with D possibly TRBD1 on 5 matching bases. The CDR3 is 15 amino acids. The V and J ends lost 4 bases and 5 bases respectively, with 12 bases between them. Germline V gives CDR1 MNHNY, CDR2 SVGAGI (reference sequence). The CDR3 loop reads CASSSGDRDNSPLHF. The DNA for the CDR3 is TGTGCCAGCAGTTCGGGAGACAGAGATAATTCACCCCTCCACTTT.

V gene TRBV5-1 combines with J gene TRBJ1-2; the D is unclear. Germline values: CDR1 SGHRS, CDR2 YFSETQ. This CDR3 spans 13 amino acids. Trimming pared 0 bases from V and 5 bases from J, leaving 8 bases between. The CDR3 here is CASSLADLYGYTF. In DNA form, the CDR3 reads TGCGCCAGCAGCTTGGCGGATTTGTATGGCTACACCTTC.

The chain links TRBV9 to TRBJ2-1, with 7 nucleotides matching TRBD2. The CDR3 has 16 amino acids. Germline CDR1 and CDR2: SGDLS and YYNGEE. Trimming took 2 bases from V and 4 from J; bases not matched to a gene: 9. The CDR3 loop reads CASSVDGGVEYNEQFF. The DNA of the CDR3 is TGTGCCAGCAGCGTGGATGGGGGGGTAGAGTACAATGAGCAGTTCTTC.

The rearrangement joins TRBV3-1 (or the pseudogene TRBV3-2) to TRBJ2-3, with 7 nucleotides matching TRBD2. CDR1 is LGHDT and CDR2 is YNNKEL in the germline V gene (reference sequence). The CDR3 runs 15 residues. The V segment lost 2 bases and the J segment 4 bases; nucleotides outside the gene matches: 6. The DNA for the CDR3 is TGTGCCAGCAGCCAATCCCCCGGACTAGCAGATACGCAGTATTTT. Translation: CASSQSPGLADTQYF.

The chain's CDR3 is CASSVQARAMADTQYF. CDR3 nucleotide sequence: TGTGCCAGCAGCGTACAAGCAAGGGCAATGGCAGATACGCAGTATTTT. This chain uses TRBV9 with TRBJ2-3; D is undetermined. Per germline, CDR1 SGDLS and CDR2 YYNGEE. The CDR3 extends over 16 amino acids. V was clipped by 1 base and J by 4 bases, with 16 bases between them.

This clone was picked up a small number of times. This chain links TRBV9 with TRBJ2-3; TRBD2 agrees at 8 bases. The germline V gene has CDR1 SGDLS and CDR2 YYNGEE. This CDR3 region has 14 residues. The V and J ends lost 2 bases and 5 bases, in that order; junction bases with no gene match: 4. The CDR3 DNA reads as TGTGCCAGCAGCGTCGGGGGGGCCGGAGATACGCAGTATTTT. Translating gives CASSVGGAGDTQYF.

Only one count was recorded for this clone. The chain has TRBV15 and TRBJ1-2; no reliable D call. CDR3 length: 11 residues. V was cut by 8 bases and J by 3 bases, with 7 bases left in between. Looked up from germline, CDR1 is LNHNV and CDR2 is YYDKDF (reference sequence). DNA for the CDR3: TGTGCCACCCAGAAAGACTATGGCTACACCTTC. Translation gives CATQKDYGYTF.

The chain links TRBV29-1 to TRBJ1-3; D is ambiguous. The length of the CDR3 is 13 residues. CDR1 is SQVTM and CDR2 is ANQGSEA in the germline V gene. The V and J ends lost 5 bases and 0 bases respectively, with 8 bases between them. Here the CDR3 DNA reads TGCAGCGTTTCCGACGGCTCTGGAAACACCATATATTTT. Protein: CSVSDGSGNTIYF.

This rearrangement joins TRBV19 to TRBJ1-2; D is perhaps TRBD1 (6 bases). The CDR3 spans 14 residues. CDR1 is LNHDA and CDR2 is SQIVND in the germline V gene (reference sequence). The ends were cut back, 8 bases at V and 4 bases at J, with 17 bases in the middle. CDR3 sequence reads: CASLQGGGFYGYTF. CDR3 sequence (DNA): TGTGCCAGTCTACAAGGGGGGGGCTTCTATGGCTACACCTTC.

The V gene is TRBV27, the J gene TRBJ2-7; 9 positions match TRBD1. CDR3 length equals 14 residues. The J segment lost 4 bases and the V segment lost 5 bases, leaving 6 bases of the junction unmatched. Germline V gene data show CDR1 as MNHEY and CDR2 as SMNVEV (reference sequence). CDR3 nucleotides: TGTGCCAGCAGTCAAGAGACAGGGGGATACGAGCAGTACTTC. The encoded protein is CASSQETGGYEQYF.

The V and J genes are TRBV2 and TRBJ2-6; D call uncertain. Trimming removed 11 bases from V and 0 bases from J, with 11 bases in between. The CDR3 runs 14 residues. CDR1 is SNHLY and CDR2 is FYNNEI in the germline V gene. CDR3 in DNA: TGTGCCTATAGAACGGCCTCTGGGGCCAACGTCCTGACTTTC. This translates into CAYRTASGANVLTF.

This chain links TRBV3-1 (or the pseudogene TRBV3-2) with TRBJ1-2; weak D call: TRBD1 (5 bases). CDR3 size: 13 residues. The germline V gene has CDR1 LGHDT and CDR2 YNNKEL (reference sequence). Trimming pared 0 bases from V and 7 bases from J, leaving 9 bases between. The CDR3 is CASSQDSGAGYTF. CDR3 coding DNA: TGTGCCAGCAGCCAAGATTCCGGGGCTGGCTACACCTTC.

This chain links TRBV18 with TRBJ2-7; 9 nucleotides align to TRBD1. V dropped 4 bases and J dropped 0; count of bases not matched to a gene: 7. This CDR3 has 16 amino acids. Germline V lookup: CDR1 KGHSH, CDR2 LQKENI. The CDR3, as DNA: TGTGCCAGCTCACGAACCGGGACAGGGAGCTCCTACGAGCAGTACTTC. Its translation: CASSRTGTGSSYEQYF. The whole variable domain, filled in from reference TRBV18 and TRBJ2-7, reads NAGVMQNPRHLVRRRGQEARLRCSPMKGHSHVYWYRQLPEEGLKFMVYLQKENIIDESGMPKERFSAEFPKEGPSILRIQQVVRGDSAAYFCASSRTGTGSSYEQYFGPGTRLTVT.

The V and J genes are TRBV4-1 and TRBJ1-1; 9 bases are shared with TRBD1. Germline V gene data show CDR1 as MGHRA and CDR2 as YSYEKL. The V gene end was trimmed by 4 bases and the J gene end by 1 base; junction bases not matched to a gene: 10. The CDR3 runs to 17 residues. CDR3 in amino acids: CASSPRDRVSENTEAFF. CDR3 coding DNA: TGCGCCAGCAGCCCCCGGGACAGGGTGTCGGAGAACACTGAAGCTTTCTTT.

This sequence joins TRBV19 and TRBJ1-4; D uncertain. Trimming left V 5 bases short and J 10 bases short, with 17 bases between. Germline CDR1 and CDR2: LNHDA and SQIVND (reference sequence). CDR3 length: 14 amino acids. Written as DNA, the CDR3 is TGTGCCAGTAGTCTCTCATTGGTGGATGCAAAACTGTTTTTT. It is translated as CASSLSLVDAKLFF.

V gene TRBV10-3 combines with J gene TRBJ2-6; D may correspond to TRBD1 or TRBD2 (6 bases each). The CDR3 has 17 residues. V was clipped by 9 bases and J by 0 bases, with 18 bases between them. The V gene's germline CDR1 is ENHRY and CDR2 SYGVKD. Here the CDR3 DNA reads TGTGCCATTACCCCCAGAGGGGGGAACTCTGGGGCCAACGTCCTGACTTTC. This codes for CAITPRGGNSGANVLTF.

The rearrangement links TRBV3-1 (or the pseudogene TRBV3-2) to TRBJ2-2; D perhaps matches TRBD1 (6 bases). Germline V lookup: CDR1 LGHDT, CDR2 YNNKEL (reference sequence). Trimming left V 4 bases short and J 7 bases short, with 16 bases between. The CDR3 loop spans 15 amino acids. The DNA of the CDR3 is TGTGCCAGCAGCCTGGGACCAGGGGTGGACGGGGAGCTGTTTTTT. It yields the protein CASSLGPGVDGELFF.

The chain employs TRBV12-3 or TRBV12-4 and TRBJ1-2; D unclear. Between the trimmed V and J ends, which lost 1 base and 5 bases, there was a span of 2 bases. This CDR3 spans 11 amino acids. This chain's CDR3 is CASSLGYGYTF. In nucleotides, the CDR3 is TGTGCCAGCAGTTTAGGGTATGGCTACACCTTC.

The V gene is TRBV6-1, the J gene TRBJ1-1; 7 bases match TRBD1. The CDR3 runs to 17 residues. Germline V gives CDR1 MNHNS, CDR2 SASEGT. V dropped 4 bases and J dropped 1; count of bases not matched to a gene: 12. The CDR3 nucleotides are TGTGCCAGCAGTGGAAGACAGGGAGGGACGAGGAACACTGAAGCTTTCTTT. Translating gives CASSGRQGGTRNTEAFF.

The chain employs TRBV19 and TRBJ1-5; the match to TRBD1 covers 8 bases. Trimming cost V 8 bases and J 3 bases; bases outside gene matches: 3. Germline CDR1 is LNHDA and CDR2 is SQIVND (reference sequence). There are 13 residues in the CDR3. CDR3 amino acids: CASRDRYNQPQHF. In DNA form, the CDR3 reads TGTGCCAGTCGGGACAGGTACAATCAGCCCCAGCATTTT.

This sequence joins TRBV6-5 and TRBJ1-5; D is uncertain. Trimming stripped 7 bases from V and 1 base from J, with 11 bases between. Germline assignment: CDR1 MNHEY and CDR2 SVGAGI. There are 14 residues in the CDR3. The CDR3 bases are TGTGCCAGCACGGAGACAAGGAGCAATCAGCCCCAGCATTTT. The encoded protein is CASTETRSNQPQHF.

The chain couples TRBV2 to TRBJ2-2; tentative D call: TRBD2 (6 bases). V lost 8 bases to trimming and J lost 5 bases, with 24 bases between them. Germline lookup yields CDR1 SNHLY and CDR2 FYNNEI. The CDR3 runs 17 residues. In nucleotides, the CDR3 is TGTGCCAGCCTCCAGGCGCAGGCGGGGCTTTTAACCGGGGAGCTGTTTTTT. Protein: CASLQAQAGLLTGELFF.

A single count supports this clone. V is TRBV19 and J is TRBJ1-5, with D possibly TRBD1 on 6 matching bases. Looked up from germline, CDR1 is LNHDA and CDR2 is SQIVND (reference sequence). Between the trimmed V and J ends, which lost 4 bases and 3 bases, there was a span of 19 bases. The CDR3 extends over 17 amino acids. The DNA for the CDR3 is TGTGCCAGTAGTACTAAGGACGTCGGACAGATCAATCAGCCCCAGCATTTT. Translated: CASSTKDVGQINQPQHF. The full variable domain, in which reference TRBV19 and TRBJ1-5 provide the parts outside the CDR3, is DGGITQSPKYLFRKEGQNVTLSCEQNLNHDAMYWYRQDPGQGLRLIYYSQIVNDFQKGDIAEGYSVSREKKESFPLTVTSAQKNPTAFYLCASSTKDVGQINQPQHFGDGTRLSIL.

This chain uses TRBV7-2 with TRBJ1-5; D possibly corresponds to TRBD1 (5 bases). Trimming pared 2 bases from V and 6 bases from J, leaving 14 bases between. Germline-derived CDR1 and CDR2 are SGHTA and FQGNSA. The CDR3 length is 15 residues. This CDR3 reads CASSLSPEGFQPQHF. The CDR3, as DNA: TGTGCCAGCAGCTTATCCCCTGAGGGGTTTCAGCCCCAGCATTTT.